This T cell receptor beta chain appears in the sequencing data of a study of T cells in localized non-small cell lung cancer. Study observations and caveats: Uninvolved nearby lung showed the greatest T cell clonality, exceeding that found in tumor. Longer overall survival associated with higher blood T cell density; shorter survival with higher adjacent-lung clonality. Sequencing covered just one tumor region, so heterogeneity cannot be ruled out.

The CDR3 spans 14 residues. With V trimmed by 5 bases and J by 5 bases, 7 bases remained unmatched. The germline V gene encodes CDR1 SGHRS and CDR2 YFSETQ. Assay used: immunoSEQ multiplex PCR; TCRdb lists only in-frame clones, some missing. The sample includes tens of thousands of clones, 88% of them seen just once. This clone was picked up one time. Its antigen is unidentified. This sequence joins TRBV5-1 and TRBJ1-1, with TRBD1 matching 9 bases. The sequencing here drew on peripheral blood, taken before any cancer treatment. This receptor was identified in a woman between 40 and 69 years old with stage I squamous cell lung carcinoma. The CDR3 here is CASSRTDRGTEAFF. The CDR3 nucleotides are TGCGCCAGCAGTCGGACCGACAGGGGGACTGAAGCTTTCTTT.